Below are 23 T cell receptor beta chains sequenced from a single sample in a study of shared clonotypes between healthy human individuals. Naive CD8 populations comprised CD45RO-negative cells positively selected for CCR7, excluding terminally differentiated effector memory CD45RA+ cells. Sequenced by immunoSEQ multiplex PCR; TCRdb stores in-frame clones only, minus some. The data contain around 2,100,000 clones, approximately 94% of them seen just once; the ten biggest clones take up around 1.2%. The sequenced sample consisted of naive CD8+ T cells sorted from blood. These receptors came from a man younger than 30 in good health.

J is TRBJ1-2 and V is TRBV7-2; D is unclear. Trimming removed 5 bases from V and 7 bases from J, with 11 bases in between. CDR1 is SGHTA and CDR2 is FQGNSA in the germline V gene. This CDR3 has 12 amino acids. The CDR3 coding sequence is TGTGCCAGCAGCCGAAACGGGGTTGGCTACACCTTC. It translates to CASSRNGVGYTF.

This clone was observed a few times. The sample contains more than one DNA sequence encoding this CDR3. This rearrangement joins TRBV27 to TRBJ2-2; tentative D call: TRBD1 (5 bases). V lost 6 bases, J lost 1 base, and 9 bases lay in between. Germline-derived CDR1 and CDR2 are MNHEY and SMNVEV (reference sequence). CDR3 length equals 14 residues. Here the CDR3 DNA reads TGTGCCAGCAGCCCAGGGTTGAACACCGGGGAGCTGTTTTTT. This encodes CASSPGLNTGELFF.

This clone was observed a handful of times. The chain recombines TRBV12-5 with TRBJ1-1; D call uncertain. The CDR3 spans 14 residues. The V and J ends lost 0 bases and 1 base respectively, with 6 bases between them. From germline, CDR1 is LGHNT and CDR2 FRNRAP. CDR3 coding DNA: TGTGCTAGTGGTTTGGTGATGAGGAACACTGAAGCTTTCTTT. This sequence encodes CASGLVMRNTEAFF.

The V and J genes are TRBV2 and TRBJ2-7, with TRBD1 matching over 9 bases. After removal of 6 bases from V and 5 bases from J, the junction contained 8 bases not matched to a gene. The CDR3 is made up of 14 amino acids. Germline V gene lookup returns CDR1 SNHLY and CDR2 FYNNEI. The DNA for the CDR3 is TGTGCCAGCAGAGGGACAGGGCAGTCAGACGAGCAGTACTTC. Translating gives CASRGTGQSDEQYF.

The CDR3 DNA reads TGTGCCAGCAGCCGAGTATCCGATCAAGACTTTGAAAAACTGTTTTTT. This translates into CASSRVSDQDFEKLFF. The rearrangement joins TRBV7-9 to TRBJ1-4, with unresolved D. From germline, CDR1 is SEHNR and CDR2 FQNEAQ (reference sequence). The length of the CDR3 is 16 residues. V was shortened by 5 bases and J by 7 bases, with 20 bases between the two germline ends.

In the case of this clone: The identical CDR3 is also encoded by other nucleotide sequences in the sample. The chain employs TRBV30 and TRBJ2-2, with 7 bases matching TRBD2. CDR3 length equals 12 residues. Germline-derived CDR1 and CDR2 are GTSNPN and SVGIG (reference sequence). Losses at the gene ends were 5 bases for V and 5 bases for J; bases not matched to a gene: 2. CDR3 sequence (DNA): TGTGCCTGGGGAGCGGGGACCGGGGAGCTGTTTTTT. It encodes CAWGAGTGELFF.

J is TRBJ2-1 and V is TRBV6-1; no clear D. From germline, CDR1 is MNHNS and CDR2 SASEGT. The CDR3 loop spans 14 amino acids. Trimming took off 7 bases at V and 0 bases at J, with 10 bases between the two ends. CDR3 in amino acids: CASIPVSSYNEQFF. As DNA, the CDR3 is TGTGCCAGCATACCCGTTAGCTCCTACAATGAGCAGTTCTTC.

The table lists this clone with a count of one. The V gene is TRBV5-6, the J gene TRBJ1-6, with 11 bases matching TRBD1. The germline V gene has CDR1 SGHDT and CDR2 YYEEEE. This CDR3 contains 15 residues. V shed 4 bases and J 7 bases; nucleotides not matched to a gene: 4. In nucleotides, the CDR3 is TGTGCCAGCAGCGGCCGGGACAGGGGGAATTCACCCCTCCACTTT. Translated, it gives CASSGRDRGNSPLHF.

The V gene is TRBV6-5, the J gene TRBJ1-1, with 12 bases matching TRBD1. After removal of 6 bases from V and 3 bases from J, the junction contained 5 bases not matched to a gene. The CDR3 consists of 15 residues. Germline V gene sequence: CDR1 MNHEY, CDR2 SVGAGI. The CDR3 protein is CASSWDRGLDTEAFF. CDR3 sequence (DNA): TGTGCCAGCAGCTGGGACAGGGGGCTGGACACTGAAGCTTTCTTT.

This rearrangement joins TRBV10-3 to TRBJ2-7, with D perhaps matching TRBD1 or TRBD2 (5 bases each). The V gene lost 3 bases and the J gene lost 2 bases, with 11 bases spanning the gap. CDR1 is ENHRY, CDR2 SYGVKD, per germline. This CDR3 region has 14 residues. DNA of the CDR3: TGTGCCATCAGTGACGGGACGAAAACCTACGAGCAGTACTTC. Its protein is CAISDGTKTYEQYF.

The genes are TRBV5-1 and TRBJ2-1, with 7 nucleotides matching TRBD1. There are 15 residues in the CDR3. The V gene's germline CDR1 is SGHRS and CDR2 YFSETQ. V was clipped by 4 bases and J by 0 bases; unmatched bases: 4. In nucleotides, the CDR3 is TGCGCCAGCAGCACGGGACAGAGCTCCTACAATGAGCAGTTCTTC. This translates into CASSTGQSSYNEQFF.

The chain recombines TRBV7-9 with TRBJ2-1; no clear D gene. This CDR3 region has 14 residues. Trimming left V 5 bases short and J 4 bases short, with 12 bases between. Germline-derived CDR1 and CDR2 are SEHNR and FQNEAQ (reference sequence). CDR3 DNA: TGTGCCAGCAGCCCCCCCGCTGGGTACAATGAGCAGTTCTTC. It encodes CASSPPAGYNEQFF.

As for this clone: Other DNA sequences within the sample encode an identical CDR3. The chain employs TRBV27 and TRBJ2-7; TRBD2 matches 14 bases. The germline gives CDR1 MNHEY, CDR2 SMNVEV (reference sequence). The CDR3 spans 14 residues. Losses at the gene ends were 3 bases for V and 6 bases for J; bases not matched to a gene: 1. The CDR3 DNA is TGTGCCAGCAGTTTGGGACTAGCGGGAGCCGAGCAGTACTTC. Amino acid sequence: CASSLGLAGAEQYF.

This clone appeared once. CDR3 in amino acids: CASSGVQGYNEKLFF. Here the CDR3 DNA reads TGTGCCAGCAGTGGTGTACAGGGGTATAATGAAAAACTGTTTTTT. The chain employs TRBV2 and TRBJ1-4; 7 bases are shared with TRBD1. The CDR3 sequence is 15 residues long. J lost 4 bases, V lost 4 bases, and 6 bases had no gene match. Looked up from germline, CDR1 is SNHLY and CDR2 is FYNNEI.

This chain joins TRBV2 and TRBJ1-3; the D gene is possibly TRBD1 (6 bases). Trimming removed 3 bases at V and 2 bases at J, with 8 bases between. The CDR3 sequence is 14 residues long. Germline CDR1 reads SNHLY; CDR2 reads FYNNEI. The DNA of the CDR3 is TGTGCCAGCAGTGAGTCAGGGGCTGGAAACACCATATATTTT. It specifies CASSESGAGNTIYF.

The chain carries TRBV29-1 and TRBJ2-1, with 10 bases fitting TRBD2. This CDR3 region has 14 residues. Germline V gene sequence: CDR1 SQVTM, CDR2 ANQGSEA. J gave up 4 bases and V 7 bases, and 7 bases lay outside the gene matches. The CDR3: CSGIAGGQYNEQFF. The CDR3 DNA reads as TGCAGCGGGATAGCGGGGGGACAATACAATGAGCAGTTCTTC.

This chain uses TRBV9 with TRBJ2-7; unclear D gene. With 4 bases removed from V and 0 bases from J, the gap between germline ends came to 11 bases. CDR1 is SGDLS and CDR2 is YYNGEE in the germline V gene. This CDR3 contains 14 residues. CDR3 coding DNA: TGTGCCAGCAGCCCCTCGACGTTCTCCTACGAGCAGTACTTC. This sequence encodes CASSPSTFSYEQYF.

The rearrangement joins TRBV9 to TRBJ2-3; D is undetermined. Trimming removed 0 bases from V and 0 bases from J, with 11 bases in between. The germline V gene has CDR1 SGDLS and CDR2 YYNGEE. CDR3 length equals 16 residues. CDR3 DNA sequence: TGTGCCAGCAGCGTAGTCCCCTCTGTTAGCACAGATACGCAGTATTTT. This encodes CASSVVPSVSTDTQYF.

The CDR3 region has the DNA TGTGCCATCAGGAAAGGGACGGGGAGAGAGACCCAGTACTTC. The encoded protein is CAIRKGTGRETQYF. This chain connects TRBV10-3 to TRBJ2-5, with D perhaps TRBD1 or TRBD2 (5 bases each). CDR3 length equals 14 residues. Germline V gene data show CDR1 as ENHRY and CDR2 as SYGVKD. V shed 6 bases and J shed 4 bases, with 15 bases lying between them.

This clone showed up just once. V usage is TRBV27 and J usage is TRBJ2-3, with 11 bases lining up with TRBD2. V dropped 6 bases and J dropped 0; count of bases not matched to a gene: 8. The CDR3 runs 17 residues. Germline assignment: CDR1 MNHEY and CDR2 SMNVEV (reference sequence). The chain's CDR3 is CASSRLLAGGSTDTQYF. The CDR3 nucleotides are TGTGCCAGCAGCCGTCTCTTAGCGGGGGGGAGCACAGATACGCAGTATTTT.

The V and J genes are TRBV5-1 and TRBJ2-3; D might be TRBD2 (6 bases). CDR1 is SGHRS, CDR2 YFSETQ, per germline. The V gene lost 7 bases and the J gene lost 0 bases, with 21 bases spanning the gap. This CDR3 has 17 amino acids. The CDR3: CASGFGLGEASTDTQYF. The CDR3 nucleotides are TGCGCCAGCGGTTTTGGCCTAGGGGAGGCTAGCACAGATACGCAGTATTTT.

CDR3: CASSPLAGGVRNEQFF. For the CDR3, the DNA is TGCGCCAGCAGCCCCTTAGCGGGAGGGGTACGTAATGAGCAGTTCTTC. This chain links TRBV5-1 with TRBJ2-1; 11 positions agree with TRBD2. CDR1 is SGHRS, CDR2 YFSETQ, per germline. This CDR3 region has 16 residues. Trimming at V came to 4 bases and at J to 7 bases, leaving 10 bases not matched to a gene.

CDR3 nucleotides: TGTGCCAGCTCACCGGGACGGGACGGCACTGAAGCTTTCTTT. It translates to CASSPGRDGTEAFF. V usage is TRBV18 and J usage is TRBJ1-1, with D perhaps TRBD1 (5 bases). Germline V gene data show CDR1 as KGHSH and CDR2 as LQKENI. Trimming shortened V by 3 bases and J by 4 bases, and 12 bases separated the two germline ends. The CDR3 is made up of 14 amino acids.